The 19 T cell receptor beta chains below come from one sample, sequenced in a study of T cells in Graves' hyperthyroidism and ophthalmopathy. The TCR beta CDR3 regions underwent amplification using RNA transcripts as the source. First-round RT-PCR with HTBI primers amplified the TCR CDR3 region. TCRdb reanalysed the multiplex PCR reads using MiXCR and keeps one entry per CDR3 protein. The sample shows about 610,000 distinct CDR3 sequences, about a sixth of them seen only once. The sequencing input was blood. These receptors all come from a woman between 35 and 50 years old with Graves' ophthalmopathy.

Many counts were recorded for this clonotype. The chain employs TRBV28 and TRBJ1-5, with D tentatively TRBD1 (6 bases). The CDR3 sequence is 15 residues long. The ends were cut back, 3 bases at V and 7 bases at J, with 16 bases in the middle. Looked up from germline, CDR1 is MDHEN and CDR2 is SYDVKM. Written as DNA, the CDR3 is TGTGCCAGCAGTTTTCTTGGGGGGCTAGGGCAGCCCCAGCATTTT. It yields the protein CASSFLGGLGQPQHF. Drawing the rest from reference TRBV28 and TRBJ1-5, the complete variable domain is DVKVTQSSRYLVKRTGEKVFLECVQDMDHENMFWYRQDPGLGLRLIYFSYDVKMKEKGDIPEGYSVSREKKERFSLILESASTNQTSMYLCASSFLGGLGQPQHFGDGTRLSIL.

This clonotype showed up just a few times. CDR3 sequence reads: CASSRTPESDTQYF. In nucleotides, the CDR3 is TGTGCCAGCAGCCGGACACCCGAGTCAGATACGCAGTATTTT. The chain links TRBV7-2 to TRBJ2-3; possible D gene TRBD1, 5 bases. The CDR3 totals 14 residues. From germline, CDR1 is SGHTA and CDR2 FQGNSA. V lost 5 bases, J lost 4 bases, and 13 bases lay in between.

This clonotype was seen at least ten times. The chain couples TRBV27 to TRBJ1-1; D call uncertain. Germline lookup yields CDR1 MNHEY and CDR2 SMNVEV (reference sequence). V gave up 5 bases and J gave up 3 bases, with 10 bases separating them. The CDR3 has 13 residues. Here the CDR3 DNA reads TGTGCCAGCAGTATGAATACCTACACTGAAGCTTTCTTT. This sequence encodes CASSMNTYTEAFF.

This clonotype has ten or more counts. This rearrangement joins TRBV6-1 to TRBJ1-5; TRBD1 matches at 12 bases. Losses at the gene ends were 7 bases for V and 6 bases for J; bases not matched to a gene: 16. Germline assignment: CDR1 MNHNS and CDR2 SASEGT. CDR3 length: 18 amino acids. CDR3 DNA: TGTGCCAGCACCCGTCACCGGGACAGGGGGCTTTCGGGTCAGCCCCAGCATTTT. This sequence encodes CASTRHRDRGLSGQPQHF.

This clonotype was counted ten times or more. J is TRBJ2-3 and V is TRBV29-1, with 11 nucleotides matching TRBD2. CDR1 is SQVTM and CDR2 is ANQGSEA in the germline V gene. J lost 4 bases, V lost 7 bases, and 10 bases had no gene match. This CDR3 contains 15 residues. DNA of the CDR3: TGCAGCGCGGGTACTAGCGGGAGAGGAGCAGATACGCAGTATTTT. Residues: CSAGTSGRGADTQYF.

This clonotype has a handful of counts. The rearrangement links TRBV12-3 or TRBV12-4 to TRBJ1-4; D is ambiguous. Trimming removed 3 bases from V and 3 bases from J, with 14 bases in between. This CDR3 comprises 16 residues. CDR3 sequence (DNA): TGTGCCAGCAGTTTTATTGGGATAACTGCTAATGAAAAACTGTTTTTT. It is translated as CASSFIGITANEKLFF.

The rearrangement links TRBV13 to TRBJ2-1, with 7 positions matching TRBD2. J gave up 6 bases and V 7 bases, and 3 bases lay outside the gene matches. Germline loops: CDR1 PRHDT, CDR2 FYEKMQ (reference sequence). The CDR3 has 12 residues. The CDR3 region is CASMGRANEQFF. The CDR3, as DNA: TGTGCCAGCATGGGGAGGGCCAATGAGCAGTTCTTC.

This clonotype was recorded once. The chain links TRBV5-5 to TRBJ2-6; 8 nucleotides match TRBD1. Germline V gene sequence: CDR1 SGHKS, CDR2 YYEKEE (reference sequence). CDR3 size: 17 residues. The V segment lost 0 bases and the J segment 4 bases; nucleotides outside the gene matches: 6. CDR3 DNA sequence: TGTGCCAGCAGCTTGGTAGAGGACAGGGCCGGGGCCAACGTCCTGACTTTC. It yields the protein CASSLVEDRAGANVLTF. Drawing the rest from reference TRBV5-5 and TRBJ2-6, the complete variable domain is DAGVTQSPTHLIKTRGQQVTLRCSPISGHKSVSWYQQVLGQGPQFIFQYYEKEERGRGNFPDRFSARQFPNYSSELNVNALLLGDSALYLCASSLVEDRAGANVLTFGAGSRLTVL.

This clonotype was recorded many times. The chain recombines TRBV5-1 with TRBJ2-2; TRBD2 aligns across 8 bases. Germline trimming cut 0 bases from V and 7 bases from J; bases unmatched to any gene: 8. This CDR3 contains 16 residues. Germline assignment: CDR1 SGHRS and CDR2 YFSETQ. The CDR3 sequence: CASSLAAGLVSGELFF. The CDR3 DNA is TGCGCCAGCAGCTTGGCCGCGGGACTAGTAAGCGGGGAGCTGTTTTTT.

Only a few counts were recorded for this clonotype. The chain has TRBV5-1 and TRBJ2-7; a weak D match, TRBD1 (6 bases). V was cut by 4 bases and J by 2 bases, with 16 bases left in between. The CDR3 totals 15 residues. The germline V gene encodes CDR1 SGHRS and CDR2 YFSETQ. The DNA for the CDR3 is TGCGCCAGCAGCGTTTTGCCAGGGGAAGCCTACGAGCAGTACTTC. Translation: CASSVLPGEAYEQYF. The variable domain in full, completed from reference TRBV5-1 and TRBJ2-7, reads KAGVTQTPRYLIKTRGQQVTLSCSPISGHRSVSWYQQTPGQGLQFLFEYFSETQRNKGNFPGRFSGRQFSNSRSEMNVSTLELGDSALYLCASSVLPGEAYEQYFGPGTRLTVT.

This clonotype was seen repeatedly, ten times or more. The chain uses TRBV6-1 and TRBJ1-2, with D maybe TRBD1 (6 bases). Between the trimmed V and J ends, which lost 5 bases and 5 bases, there was a span of 12 bases. The CDR3 runs 13 residues. Germline assignment: CDR1 MNHNS and CDR2 SASEGT. CDR3 sequence reads: CASSSPGEYGYTF. As DNA, the CDR3 is TGTGCCAGCAGTTCCCCAGGGGAGTATGGCTACACCTTC.

This rearrangement joins TRBV15 to TRBJ1-6, with no clear D. Trimming took off 1 base at V and 4 bases at J, with 8 bases between the two ends. The CDR3 is 15 amino acids. Germline V gives CDR1 LNHNV, CDR2 YYDKDF (reference sequence). The CDR3 nucleotides read TGTGCCACCAGCAGAGGAGGCATATATAATTCACCCCTCCACTTT. This sequence encodes CATSRGGIYNSPLHF.

The chain uses TRBV7-9 and TRBJ1-5; D is perhaps TRBD1 (6 bases). The CDR3 spans 17 residues. Deletions cut 3 bases from V and 6 bases from J, with 21 bases between. CDR1 SEHNR and CDR2 FQNEAQ come from the germline V gene (reference sequence). CDR3 amino acids: CASSLGSPRGAGQPQHF. Here the CDR3 DNA reads TGTGCCAGCAGCTTGGGCTCCCCCCGGGGGGCAGGTCAGCCCCAGCATTTT.

This sequence joins TRBV6-5 and TRBJ1-2; D uncertain. Germline V gene data show CDR1 as MNHEY and CDR2 as SVGAGI. The V gene lost 0 bases and the J gene lost 3 bases, with 8 bases spanning the gap. The CDR3 is 14 amino acids. In DNA, the CDR3 is TGTGCCAGCAGTTACTCAAAACAACACTATGGCTACACCTTC. Its protein is CASSYSKQHYGYTF.

This clonotype was counted between two and nine times. One junction end disagrees with the germline gene, perhaps due to a read error. V and J are TRBV5-1 and TRBJ1-5; no firm D call. Germline V gene data show CDR1 as SGHRS and CDR2 as YFSETQ. The CDR3 consists of 15 residues. DNA of the CDR3: TGTGCCAGCAGCTTAGGCCCCGGTAGCAATCAGCCCCAGCATTTT. Protein: CASSLGPGSNQPQHF.

The J gene is TRBJ1-2, the V gene TRBV6-1; TRBD1 aligns across 7 bases. Trimming took 10 bases from V and 1 from J; bases not matched to a gene: 15. The CDR3 spans 16 residues. Germline CDR1 reads MNHNS; CDR2 reads SASEGT. CDR3 in amino acids: CAIPRTGARDNYGYTF. In DNA form, the CDR3 reads TGTGCCATCCCTCGGACAGGTGCTCGGGATAACTATGGCTACACCTTC.

This clonotype was counted many times. This chain joins TRBV5-1 and TRBJ2-5, with D perhaps matching TRBD1 or TRBD2 (5 bases each). CDR3 size: 15 residues. From germline, CDR1 is SGHRS and CDR2 YFSETQ. Trimming cost V 0 bases and J 5 bases, with 14 bases left between them. CDR3 bases: TGCGCCAGCAGCTTGGGGACGGGACCGTGGGAGACCCAGTACTTC. Protein sequence: CASSLGTGPWETQYF.

This clonotype occurred many times. The rearrangement links TRBV30 to TRBJ2-1; tentatively, D is TRBD2 (5 bases). The CDR3 consists of 15 residues. V was cut by 3 bases and J by 4 bases, with 16 bases left in between. In germline, CDR1 is GTSNPN, CDR2 SVGIG (reference sequence). For the CDR3, the DNA is TGTGCCTGGAGCCATCAGGAGGCGAGGTACAATGAGCAGTTCTTC. This encodes CAWSHQEARYNEQFF.

This clonotype was seen only a few times. It may be a read error: a sequence one base away is much more abundant. The chain recombines TRBV2 with TRBJ2-2, with 10 bases identical to TRBD2. Germline CDR1 is SNHLY and CDR2 is FYNNEI. The CDR3 runs to 16 residues. CDR3 protein: CAGSEGLAGVNGELFF. The CDR3 DNA sequence: TGTGCCGGCAGTGAGGGGCTAGCGGGAGTTAACGGGGAGCTGTTTTTT.